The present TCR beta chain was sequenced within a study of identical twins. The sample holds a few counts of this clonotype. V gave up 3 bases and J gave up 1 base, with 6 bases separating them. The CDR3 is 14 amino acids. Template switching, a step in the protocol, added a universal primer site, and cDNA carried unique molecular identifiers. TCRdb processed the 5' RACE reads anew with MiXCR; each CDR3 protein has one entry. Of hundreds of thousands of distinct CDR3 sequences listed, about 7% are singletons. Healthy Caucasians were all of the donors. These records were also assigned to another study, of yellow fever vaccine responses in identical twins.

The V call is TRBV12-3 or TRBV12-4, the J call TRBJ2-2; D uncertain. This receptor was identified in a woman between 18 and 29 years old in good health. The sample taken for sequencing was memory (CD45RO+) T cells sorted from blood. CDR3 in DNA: TGTGCCAGCAGTTTTGAGGTGAACACCGGGGAGCTGTTTTTT. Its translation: CASSFEVNTGELFF.